This TCR beta chain came from a study of T cells in Graves' hyperthyroidism and ophthalmopathy (dated by TCRdb to the late 2010s). In the study overall: Peripheral blood samples were taken at initial diagnosis, before any treatment was given. After sampling, hyperthyroidism patients received methimazole starting at 30 mg daily, and ophthalmopathy patients received high-dose intravenous methylprednisolone. The paper describes TCR Vbeta CDR3 sequencing of 130 to 150 peripheral blood samples, made up of 43 ophthalmopathy patients, roughly 75 hyperthyroidism patients and 17 progressor patients. The study also compared thyroid tissue and blood T-cell repertoires from about 6 Graves' hyperthyroidism patients. TCR V-J signatures able to tell the groups apart were searched for in a discovery cohort of 90 to 100 patients, of whom around 43 had Graves' ophthalmopathy and roughly 58 had stable Graves' hyperthyroidism. The 75 to 100 discovery patients were randomly divided into training and test sets at a 7:3 ratio. Prospective prediction of ophthalmopathy was tested in an independent validation cohort of approximately 18 hyperthyroidism patients and some 17 patients who later progressed to ophthalmopathy. Overall study outcomes, separate from this receptor: Most expanded thyroid clonotypes (frequency above 0.001) were also detected in blood, suggesting blood repertoires may reflect thyroid immune responses. No statistical method was used to set the sample size in advance, and investigators knew the group allocation. A 13 V-J signature model separated ophthalmopathy from stable hyperthyroidism, with about 90% sensitivity and 81.08% specificity in cross-validation and 80%/75% in testing. In validation, the model predicted progression to ophthalmopathy with approximately 70% sensitivity and less than 80% specificity, a median of 6.5 months before onset.

About this clonotype: The antigen it recognizes is unknown. No base-level quality is on record; no much larger clone is a single base apart.

For this chain, trimming is 6 bases at the V end and 6 bases at the J end, and the number of junction bases without a gene match is 14. The CDR3 sequence holds 16 residues, the cysteine and phenylalanine included. CDR3 DNA only is kept here, 48 bases in frame from base 1. Stable Graves' hyperthyroidism was defined as no progression to ophthalmopathy during 18 months of follow-up. The hyperthyroidism patients were between 18 and 65 years old and newly diagnosed, with a disease duration of less than 2 months. The study excluded patients with uncontrolled infections, other autoimmune diseases, pregnancy or lactation. Diagnoses were established on the basis of clinical symptoms, serum thyroxine and TRAb, thyroid ultrasound, and orbital computed tomography. Ficoll-Paque density gradient centrifugation was used to isolate PBMCs from around 10 ml of fresh peripheral blood. Total RNA was extracted with Trizol reagent, and quality was checked on an Agilent 2100 Bioanalyzer.

The TCR beta CDR3 regions were amplified from the RNA transcripts. The TCR CDR3 was subjected to a first round of RT-PCR using the HTBI primer set and the Qiagen OneStep RT-PCR kit. Libraries were constructed in a second round of multiplex PCR, after which size selection and purification were performed. Sequencing of the libraries was done on an Illumina HiSeq2000 using paired-end 100 bp reads. As for the original processing: SOAPnuke was used to process the raw data, throwing out any read that contained adapters or uncalled bases, had a mean Phred below 15, or lacked an exact constant-primer or identifier match. High-quality paired reads were merged using COPE v1.2.5, and each unique nucleotide sequence was defined as a clonotype. MiTCR v1.1 was used to align the clonotypes against IMGT TRBV, TRBD and TRBJ reference segments. Only V-J combinations with frequency above 0.0001, covering about 99% of repertoires, were analysed. A TCS score was defined as the ratio of F50 (clonal expansion) to E x V (chaos), with BLOSUM62-based TCRdist applied between CDR3 peptides within each V-J. Welch's t-statistics and random forest reduced just over 500 V-J features to 10 to 15, which were used in a naive Bayes classifier (R e1071). The Morisita-Horn index was used to measure how similar the thyroid and blood repertoires were. TCRdb trimmed public reads at Q25 via fastp, called clones via MiXCR and kept in-frame beta chains. All rows with the same CDR3 protein become a single entry with the most common DNA and genes. These V and J calls are TCRdb output, not the study's own analysis. In all, the sample holds hundreds of thousands of distinct CDR3 sequences, and over 35% of those were seen once. The ten largest clones take up about 9% of the sample.

Material for sequencing was blood. This TCR came from a young man with Graves' hyperthyroidism. In this chain, TRBV12-3 or TRBV12-4 is recombined with TRBJ1-5; 7 bases in the junction line up with TRBD1. CDR3 sequence: CASRRQGQGPAQPQHF. The base sequence is TGTGCCAGCAGGAGACAGGGACAAGGTCCGGCTCAGCCCCAGCATTTT.